Following are 21 T cell receptor beta chains from one sample sequenced in a study of blood T cell repertoires in COVID-19. Sequencing was performed with immunoSEQ multiplex PCR; in TCRdb, only in-frame clones are kept and a portion is missing. The sample has about 48,000 clones; 86% are singletons. Sequencing was done on a sample of peripheral blood. These receptor sequences come from a woman over 75 with acute or convalescent COVID-19.

The V gene is TRBV18, the J gene TRBJ1-5; 7 bases agree with TRBD1. V trimming: 3 bases; J trimming: 3 bases; junction bases outside the gene matches: 5. The germline V gene has CDR1 KGHSH and CDR2 LQKENI. This CDR3 comprises 15 residues. DNA for the CDR3: TGTGCCAGCTCACCGGGGGGACAGTCCAATCAGCCCCAGCATTTT. Translated, it gives CASSPGGQSNQPQHF. The complete variable domain, with remaining parts taken from reference TRBV18 and TRBJ1-5, reads NAGVMQNPRHLVRRRGQEARLRCSPMKGHSHVYWYRQLPEEGLKFMVYLQKENIIDESGMPKERFSAEFPKEGPSILRIQQVVRGDSAAYFCASSPGGQSNQPQHFGDGTRLSIL.

The chain has TRBV30 and TRBJ1-2; unclear D gene. CDR3 length: 13 amino acids. The germline V gene has CDR1 GTSNPN and CDR2 SVGIG (reference sequence). The V end lost 4 bases, the J end lost 7 bases, and 16 bases lay between the germline ends. The CDR3 DNA follows: TGTGCCTGGAATTCGAGGGTACCCAGTGGCTACACCTTC. Residues: CAWNSRVPSGYTF.

The CDR3: CASSPRDTETQYF. The CDR3 DNA reads as TGTGCCAGCAGTCCCCGGGACACTGAGACCCAGTACTTC. This chain uses TRBV12-3 or TRBV12-4 with TRBJ2-5; D is possibly TRBD1 (6 bases). V gave up 5 bases and J gave up 5 bases, with 12 bases separating them. The CDR3 spans 13 residues.

V gene TRBV10-3 combines with J gene TRBJ2-5; 7 nucleotides match TRBD1. The CDR3 has 12 amino acids. V lost 4 bases to trimming and J lost 5 bases; unmatched junction nucleotides: 1. Germline CDR1 ENHRY, CDR2 SYGVKD. The CDR3, as DNA: TGTGCCATCAGTGGCAGGGGGGAGACCCAGTACTTC. Protein sequence: CAISGRGETQYF.

J is TRBJ2-3 and V is TRBV11-3; TRBD2 matches 8 bases. The CDR3 consists of 15 residues. The ends lost 7 bases at V and 1 base at J; junction bases unmatched: 7. Germline CDR1 is SGHNT and CDR2 is YENEEA. The DNA of the CDR3 is TGTGCCAGCAAAACTCCGGGGGGGGGCACAGATACGCAGTATTTT. Encoded protein: CASKTPGGGTDTQYF.

This sequence joins TRBV27 and TRBJ2-3; TRBD2 matches 10 bases. The CDR3 is 15 residues long. The germline V gene encodes CDR1 MNHEY and CDR2 SMNVEV (reference sequence). Losses at the gene ends were 8 bases for V and 5 bases for J; bases not matched to a gene: 10. This CDR3 reads CASRSLAGVEDTQYF. CDR3 bases: TGTGCCAGCCGGTCCCTAGCGGGGGTCGAAGATACGCAGTATTTT.

The V gene is TRBV30, the J gene TRBJ1-4; 8 positions agree with TRBD1. Per the germline V gene, CDR1 is GTSNPN and CDR2 is SVGIG (reference sequence). V was clipped by 3 bases and J by 8 bases; unmatched bases: 5. This CDR3 is built from 13 residues. The CDR3 sequence is CAWRGTGWEKLFF. DNA for the CDR3: TGTGCCTGGAGGGGGACAGGATGGGAAAAACTGTTTTTT.

The V call is TRBV7-2, the J call TRBJ1-3; D is possibly TRBD1 (5 bases). The CDR3 totals 17 residues. Germline values: CDR1 SGHTA, CDR2 FQGNSA. The V end lost 11 bases, the J end lost 2 bases, and 25 bases lay between the germline ends. The CDR3 protein is CASAPSLGSRAGNTIYF. CDR3 coding DNA: TGTGCCTCAGCCCCCAGCTTAGGTTCCAGGGCTGGAAACACCATATATTTT.

The rearrangement joins TRBV11-1 to TRBJ2-1, with TRBD1 matching 8 bases. The V segment lost 4 bases and the J segment 0 bases; nucleotides outside the gene matches: 5. Germline assignment: CDR1 SGHAT and CDR2 FQDESV (reference sequence). The CDR3 is made up of 16 amino acids. CDR3 in amino acids: CASSSRQGSSYNEQFF. CDR3 nucleotide sequence: TGTGCCAGCAGCTCGAGACAGGGGAGCTCCTACAATGAGCAGTTCTTC. The full variable domain, rest sourced from reference TRBV11-1 and TRBJ2-1, is EAEVAQSPRYKITEKSQAVAFWCDPISGHATLYWYRQILGQGPELLVQFQDESVVDDSQLPKDRFSAERLKGVDSTLKIQPAELGDSAMYLCASSSRQGSSYNEQFFGPGTRLTVL.

This clone came up a few times. V and J are TRBV5-1 and TRBJ1-4; TRBD1 is a possible D gene (5 bases). The CDR3 extends over 14 amino acids. The germline V and J ends were trimmed by 2 bases and 7 bases, with 12 bases remaining between them. CDR1 is SGHRS, CDR2 YFSETQ, per germline. The CDR3 spells CASSLGGDGEKLFF. The CDR3 nucleotides read TGCGCCAGCAGCTTAGGAGGGGACGGTGAAAAACTGTTTTTT.

This clone was observed a few times. The chain has TRBV14 and TRBJ1-2, with D hard to call. CDR3 length: 14 amino acids. Per germline, CDR1 SGHDN and CDR2 FVKESK. V was clipped by 4 bases and J by 0 bases, with 9 bases between them. The CDR3 loop is CASSPLTSNYGYTF. DNA of the CDR3: TGTGCCAGCAGCCCCTTGACATCTAACTATGGCTACACCTTC. Combining the CDR3 with reference TRBV14 and TRBJ1-2 gives the whole variable domain EAGVTQFPSHSVIEKGQTVTLRCDPISGHDNLYWYRRVMGKEIKFLLHFVKESKQDESGMPNNRFLAERTGGTYSTLKVQPAELEDSGVYFCASSPLTSNYGYTFGSGTRLTVV.

V and J are TRBV2 and TRBJ1-2; 9 positions agree with TRBD1. Germline trimming cut 7 bases from V and 2 bases from J; bases unmatched to any gene: 8. Looked up from germline, CDR1 is SNHLY and CDR2 is FYNNEI. The CDR3 is made up of 15 amino acids. The CDR3 reads CASTQGQGGNYGYTF. The CDR3 coding sequence is TGTGCCAGCACCCAGGGACAGGGTGGGAACTATGGCTACACCTTC.

In this sample, this clone turned up once. This chain's CDR3 is CASSRGAKEAQHF. CDR3 DNA sequence: TGTGCCAGCAGCCGAGGTGCCAAGGAAGCCCAGCATTTT. The gene calls are TRBV7-9 and TRBJ1-5; D remains ambiguous. The CDR3 spans 13 residues. CDR1 is SEHNR, CDR2 FQNEAQ, per germline (reference sequence). V lost 5 bases and J 11 bases, leaving 16 bases between the germline ends.

The V call is TRBV7-2, the J call TRBJ1-1; TRBD1 is a possible D gene (5 bases). The germline CDR1 and CDR2 sequences are SGHTA and FQGNSA. The CDR3 has 16 residues. V was pared by 4 bases and J by 1 base, with 16 bases between. CDR3: CASSSPGGVENTEAFF. The CDR3 region has the DNA TGTGCCAGCAGCTCCCCCGGGGGAGTAGAGAACACTGAAGCTTTCTTT. Supplemented by reference TRBV7-2 and TRBJ1-1, the full variable domain reads GAGVSQSPSNKVTEKGKDVELRCDPISGHTALYWYRQSLGQGLEFLIYFQGNSAPDKSGLPSDRFSAERTGGSVSTLTIQRTQQEDSAVYLCASSSPGGVENTEAFFGQGTRLTVV.

This clone was detected once. The V gene is TRBV14, the J gene TRBJ1-1, with no clear D. This CDR3 has 13 residues. V was shortened by 7 bases and J by 0 bases, with 9 bases between the two germline ends. CDR1 and CDR2 (germline): SGHDN, FVKESK. In DNA, the CDR3 is TGTGCCAGCAAAACCAGTCTGAACACTGAAGCTTTCTTT. As protein: CASKTSLNTEAFF.

The V gene is TRBV27, the J gene TRBJ2-1, with D possibly TRBD2 on 6 matching bases. V was shortened by 7 bases and J by 6 bases, with 13 bases between the two germline ends. Germline V gives CDR1 MNHEY, CDR2 SMNVEV (reference sequence). The CDR3 sequence is 13 residues long. CDR3 in amino acids: CASTRRGSNEQFF. DNA of the CDR3: TGTGCCAGCACCCGGAGGGGTAGCAATGAGCAGTTCTTC.

The chain joins TRBV29-1 to TRBJ1-2; D is undetermined. Germline V CDR1 and CDR2: SQVTM, ANQGSEA. V lost 4 bases to trimming and J lost 8 bases, with 17 bases between them. The CDR3 covers 13 residues. The CDR3 protein is CSVAEGGKEGYTF. The CDR3, as DNA: TGCAGCGTTGCCGAGGGAGGGAAAGAAGGCTACACCTTC. The variable domain in full, with the rest retrieved from reference TRBV29-1 and TRBJ1-2, is SAVISQKPSRDICQRGTSLTIQCQVDSQVTMMFWYRQQPGQSLTLIATANQGSEATYESGFVIDKFPISRPNLTFSTLTVSNMSPEDSSIYLCSVAEGGKEGYTFGSGTRLTVV.

This clone appeared a few times. V and J are TRBV5-8 and TRBJ1-5, with D tentatively TRBD1 (6 bases). With 4 bases removed from V and 0 bases from J, the gap between germline ends came to 11 bases. This CDR3 is 15 amino acids long. Germline CDR1 is SGHTS and CDR2 is YDEGEE. CDR3 protein: CASSRYRVSNQPQHF. CDR3 nucleotide sequence: TGTGCCAGCAGCAGGTACAGGGTTAGCAATCAGCCCCAGCATTTT.

The chain recombines TRBV11-3 with TRBJ2-1; 9 bases map to TRBD1. Looked up from germline, CDR1 is SGHNT and CDR2 is YENEEA. CDR3 length: 16 residues. The trim removed 2 bases at V and 7 bases at J, leaving 9 bases unmatched. DNA of the CDR3: TGTGCCAGCAGCTTAAGTATGGGACAGGGCTGGAATGAGCAGTTCTTC. Protein: CASSLSMGQGWNEQFF.

This clone was recorded only once. This chain uses TRBV5-5 with TRBJ1-2, with 12 bases lining up with TRBD1. J gave up 2 bases and V 2 bases, and 16 bases lay outside the gene matches. Germline values: CDR1 SGHKS, CDR2 YYEKEE (reference sequence). The CDR3 runs 20 residues. In DNA, the CDR3 is TGTGCCAGCAGCTTCTCGGCAGCCGGGACAGGGGGCATGGGCAACTATGGCTACACCTTC. Protein sequence: CASSFSAAGTGGMGNYGYTF. Full variable domain (outside the CDR3, taken from reference TRBV5-5 and TRBJ1-2): DAGVTQSPTHLIKTRGQQVTLRCSPISGHKSVSWYQQVLGQGPQFIFQYYEKEERGRGNFPDRFSARQFPNYSSELNVNALLLGDSALYLCASSFSAAGTGGMGNYGYTFGSGTRLTVV.

The chain uses TRBV19 and TRBJ1-2; 10 nucleotides agree with TRBD1. With V trimmed by 7 bases and J by 8 bases, 16 bases remained unmatched. In germline, CDR1 is LNHDA, CDR2 SQIVND (reference sequence). The CDR3 sequence is 16 residues long. CDR3: CASTPQQGTGARGYTF. For the CDR3, the DNA is TGTGCCAGTACCCCCCAACAGGGGACAGGGGCTCGGGGCTACACCTTC.